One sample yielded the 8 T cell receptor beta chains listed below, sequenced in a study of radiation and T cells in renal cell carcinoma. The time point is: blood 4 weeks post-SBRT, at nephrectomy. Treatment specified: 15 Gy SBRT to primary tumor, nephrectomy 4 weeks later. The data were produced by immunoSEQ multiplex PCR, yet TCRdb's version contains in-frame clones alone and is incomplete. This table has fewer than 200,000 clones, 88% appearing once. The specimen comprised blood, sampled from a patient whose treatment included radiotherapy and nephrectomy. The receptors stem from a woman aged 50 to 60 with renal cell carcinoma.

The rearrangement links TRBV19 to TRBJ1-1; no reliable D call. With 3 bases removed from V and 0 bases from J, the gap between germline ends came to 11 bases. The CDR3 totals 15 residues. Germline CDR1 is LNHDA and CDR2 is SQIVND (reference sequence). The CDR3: CASSIAVGVNTEAFF. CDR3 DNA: TGTGCCAGTAGTATTGCGGTGGGAGTGAACACTGAAGCTTTCTTT.

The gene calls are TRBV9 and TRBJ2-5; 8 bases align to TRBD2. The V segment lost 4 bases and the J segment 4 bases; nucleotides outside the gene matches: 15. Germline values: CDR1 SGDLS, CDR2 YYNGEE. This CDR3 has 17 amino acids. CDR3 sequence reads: CASSPQTGGDVTETQYF. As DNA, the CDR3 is TGTGCCAGCAGCCCCCAGACGGGGGGGGATGTCACAGAGACCCAGTACTTC.

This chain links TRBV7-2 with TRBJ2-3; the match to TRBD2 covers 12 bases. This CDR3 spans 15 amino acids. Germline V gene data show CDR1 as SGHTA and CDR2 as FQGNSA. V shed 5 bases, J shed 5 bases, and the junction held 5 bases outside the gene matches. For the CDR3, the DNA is TGTGCCAGCAGCCGGGTACTAGCGGGGGGAGATACGCAGTATTTT. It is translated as CASSRVLAGGDTQYF.

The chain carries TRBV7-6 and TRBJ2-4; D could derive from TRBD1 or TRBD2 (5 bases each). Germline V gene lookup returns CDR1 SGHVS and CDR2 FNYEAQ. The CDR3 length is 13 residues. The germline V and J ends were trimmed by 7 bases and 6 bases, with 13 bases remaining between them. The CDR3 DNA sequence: TGTGCCAGCACCCCCAGTGGGGGAAACATTCAGTACTTC. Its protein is CASTPSGGNIQYF.

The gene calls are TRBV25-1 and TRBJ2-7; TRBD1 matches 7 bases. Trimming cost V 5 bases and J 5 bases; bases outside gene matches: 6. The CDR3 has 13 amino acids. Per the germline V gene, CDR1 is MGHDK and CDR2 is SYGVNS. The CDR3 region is CASSLHRGDEQYF. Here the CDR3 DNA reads TGTGCCAGCAGTCTCCACAGGGGCGACGAGCAGTACTTC.

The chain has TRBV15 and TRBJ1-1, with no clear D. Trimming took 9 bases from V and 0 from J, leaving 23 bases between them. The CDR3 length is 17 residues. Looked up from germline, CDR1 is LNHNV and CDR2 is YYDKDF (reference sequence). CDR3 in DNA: TGTGCCACTCAAAGCAGAGGGCAGGCCTCTTTGAACACTGAAGCTTTCTTT. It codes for CATQSRGQASLNTEAFF.

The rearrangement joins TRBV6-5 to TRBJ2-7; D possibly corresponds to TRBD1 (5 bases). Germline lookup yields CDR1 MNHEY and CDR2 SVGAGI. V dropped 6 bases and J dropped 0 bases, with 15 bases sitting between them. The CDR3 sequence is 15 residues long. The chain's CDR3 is CASRRTVQGSYEQYF. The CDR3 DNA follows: TGTGCCAGCAGGAGAACAGTCCAGGGCTCCTACGAGCAGTACTTC.

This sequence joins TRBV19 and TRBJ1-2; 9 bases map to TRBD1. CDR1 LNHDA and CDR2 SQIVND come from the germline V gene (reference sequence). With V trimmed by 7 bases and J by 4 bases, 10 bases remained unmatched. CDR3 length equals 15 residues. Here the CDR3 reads CASTLTGQGSYGYTF. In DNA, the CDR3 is TGTGCCAGTACCCTTACGGGACAGGGATCCTATGGCTACACCTTC.